The 29 T cell receptor beta chains presented below share a single source sample, sequenced in a study of T cell changes during pregnancy in multiple sclerosis. Profiled with immunoSEQ multiplex PCR; TCRdb holds only in-frame clones, not every one. The profile shows around 100,000 clones, around nine tenths of them singletons. The specimen comprised peripheral blood, sampled in the second trimester of pregnancy. Receptors originate from a female donor with multiple sclerosis, enrolled in a pregnancy study.

The gene calls are TRBV9 and TRBJ2-1; no clear D gene. CDR1 and CDR2 (germline): SGDLS, YYNGEE. Trimming took 2 bases from V and 5 from J, leaving 5 bases between them. The CDR3 has 12 residues. CDR3 sequence: CASSVGNNEQFF. DNA of the CDR3: TGTGCCAGCAGCGTGGGCAACAATGAGCAGTTCTTC. The whole variable domain, remainder taken from reference TRBV9 and TRBJ2-1, is DSGVTQTPKHLITATGQRVTLRCSPRSGDLSVYWYQQSLDQGLQFLIQYYNGEERAKGNILERFSAQQFPDLHSELNLSSLELGDSALYFCASSVGNNEQFFGPGTRLTVL.

V is TRBV6-1 and J is TRBJ2-7; 11 bases match TRBD1. The V segment lost 6 bases and the J segment 1 base; nucleotides outside the gene matches: 5. The CDR3 runs to 15 residues. Germline CDR1 and CDR2: MNHNS and SASEGT. Written as DNA, the CDR3 is TGTGCCAGCAGGTTTGGACAGGGGGCATCCTACGAGCAGTACTTC. Residues: CASRFGQGASYEQYF.

V gene TRBV7-7 combines with J gene TRBJ2-3; 9 positions agree with TRBD2. Germline V gene sequence: CDR1 SSHAT, CDR2 FNYEAQ (reference sequence). The CDR3 sequence is 14 residues long. V shed 8 bases, J shed 3 bases, and the junction held 6 bases outside the gene matches. CDR3 in amino acids: CASSPGLATDTQYF. DNA for the CDR3: TGTGCCAGCTCCCCGGGACTAGCTACAGATACGCAGTATTTT.

The rearrangement uses TRBV5-6 and TRBJ2-1, with D possibly being TRBD2 (5 bases). Trimming removed 2 bases at V and 0 bases at J, with 9 bases between. CDR3 size: 15 residues. Germline CDR1 reads SGHDT; CDR2 reads YYEEEE. The CDR3 sequence is CASSLGLSSYNEQFF. In DNA form, the CDR3 reads TGTGCCAGCAGCTTAGGACTCAGCTCCTACAATGAGCAGTTCTTC.

The chain joins TRBV5-6 to TRBJ2-5; TRBD2 matches 12 bases. The CDR3 consists of 15 residues. The V gene end was trimmed by 0 bases and the J gene end by 5 bases; junction bases not matched to a gene: 2. CDR1 SGHDT and CDR2 YYEEEE come from the germline V gene. The CDR3 DNA follows: TGTGCCAGCAGCTTGGGACTAGCGGGAGCGGAGACCCAGTACTTC. Translation: CASSLGLAGAETQYF.

This clone was picked up one time. This chain uses TRBV5-1 with TRBJ1-6; no clear D. The CDR3 covers 17 residues. Germline V CDR1 and CDR2: SGHRS, YFSETQ. V lost 1 base and J 7 bases, leaving 18 bases between the germline ends. The DNA of the CDR3 is TGCGCCAGCAGCTTGTCGGCTGGGTCCGGGAAAAATTCACCCCTCCACTTT. Translation gives CASSLSAGSGKNSPLHF.

The chain combines TRBV6-6 with TRBJ2-7; 7 nucleotides match TRBD2. Per the germline V gene, CDR1 is MNHNY and CDR2 is SVGAGI (reference sequence). The junction had 7 bases not matched to a gene; V was cut back by 5 bases and J by 3 bases. CDR3 length: 14 residues. The CDR3 sequence is CASSIVWGGYEQYF. The CDR3 nucleotides are TGTGCCAGCAGTATCGTGTGGGGGGGCTACGAGCAGTACTTC.

The rearrangement joins TRBV18 to TRBJ2-3; D not resolved. CDR3 length: 17 residues. CDR1 KGHSH and CDR2 LQKENI come from the germline V gene. V dropped 6 bases and J dropped 0 bases, with 19 bases sitting between them. The CDR3 nucleotides are TGTGCCAGCTCGCTCCTGGGCCCATCGTCTAGCACAGATACGCAGTATTTT. It specifies CASSLLGPSSSTDTQYF.

This chain joins TRBV19 and TRBJ2-7; 11 bases map to TRBD2. The junction had 4 bases not matched to a gene; V was cut back by 6 bases and J by 3 bases. CDR3 length: 14 residues. Germline V gene lookup returns CDR1 LNHDA and CDR2 SQIVND (reference sequence). CDR3 bases: TGTGCCAGTAGCCGTGGACTAGCGGGCTACGAGCAGTACTTC. Translated: CASSRGLAGYEQYF.

The CDR3 is CASSQGGAGNTIYF. As DNA, the CDR3 is TGTGCCAGCAGCCAAGGGGGCGCAGGAAACACCATATATTTT. V gene TRBV7-9 combines with J gene TRBJ1-3; TRBD1 matches 7 bases. Per germline, CDR1 SEHNR and CDR2 FQNEAQ (reference sequence). CDR3 length: 14 residues. V trimming: 5 bases; J trimming: 4 bases; junction bases outside the gene matches: 5.

This clone has just a few counts. The chain carries TRBV30 and TRBJ2-1; D gene uncertain. The CDR3 totals 12 residues. CDR1 is GTSNPN and CDR2 is SVGIG in the germline V gene (reference sequence). The V and J ends lost 3 bases and 3 bases respectively, with 6 bases between them. CDR3 bases: TGTGCCTGGAGCTACGGCTACAATGAGCAGTTCTTC. Amino acids: CAWSYGYNEQFF. Filled out from reference TRBV30 and TRBJ2-1, the complete variable domain reads SQTIHQWPATLVQPVGSPLSLECTVEGTSNPNLYWYRQAAGRGLQLLFYSVGIGQISSEVPQNLSASRPQDRQFILSSKKLLLSDSGFYLCAWSYGYNEQFFGPGTRLTVL.

The V gene is TRBV25-1, the J gene TRBJ2-1; D is uncertain. The CDR3 consists of 13 residues. The germline CDR1 and CDR2 sequences are MGHDK and SYGVNS. V was clipped by 0 bases and J by 7 bases, with 7 bases between them. The CDR3 here is CASSEYPLNEQFF. CDR3 nucleotides: TGTGCCAGCAGTGAATATCCCCTTAATGAGCAGTTCTTC.

The V and J genes are TRBV4-1 and TRBJ2-1; D might be TRBD1 (5 bases). The CDR3 runs 13 residues. Trimming cost V 3 bases and J 8 bases, with 11 bases left between them. Germline V gene sequence: CDR1 MGHRA, CDR2 YSYEKL. CDR3 protein: CASSHLLGHEQFF. In nucleotides, the CDR3 is TGCGCCAGCAGCCATCTCCTGGGGCATGAGCAGTTCTTC.

This chain links TRBV5-1 with TRBJ2-5; D call uncertain. This CDR3 comprises 17 residues. Trimming removed 0 bases at V and 0 bases at J, with 15 bases between. The germline V gene encodes CDR1 SGHRS and CDR2 YFSETQ. CDR3 amino acids: CASSLGVAEPNQETQYF. In DNA, the CDR3 is TGCGCCAGCAGCTTGGGGGTGGCGGAACCGAACCAAGAGACCCAGTACTTC.

This clone has more than one count but fewer than ten. This rearrangement joins TRBV4-2 to TRBJ1-1; D perhaps matches TRBD1 (6 bases). The CDR3 has 13 residues. V gave up 3 bases and J gave up 1 base, with 6 bases separating them. Germline CDR1 and CDR2: LGHNA and YNFKEQ. CDR3 nucleotide sequence: TGTGCCAGCAGCCAGACAGGGAACACTGAAGCTTTCTTT. Translated: CASSQTGNTEAFF.

The chain is built from TRBV6-1 and TRBJ1-4, with TRBD1 as a possible D gene (6 bases). Germline loops: CDR1 MNHNS, CDR2 SASEGT. The length of the CDR3 is 18 residues. V gave up 3 bases and J gave up 8 bases, with 25 bases separating them. Here the CDR3 reads CASSDNFGQRVAREKLFF. The CDR3 bases are TGTGCCAGCAGTGATAATTTCGGACAGAGGGTGGCTAGAGAAAAACTGTTTTTT.

This clone was detected a few times. This chain connects TRBV2 to TRBJ2-7; 8 nucleotides line up with TRBD2. J lost 2 bases, V lost 6 bases, and 9 bases had no gene match. This CDR3 has 15 residues. Germline CDR1 SNHLY, CDR2 FYNNEI. CDR3 bases: TGTGCCAGCAGACCGCCCGGGGGGGCCCCCTACGAGCAGTACTTC. Its translation is CASRPPGGAPYEQYF.

The chain couples TRBV9 to TRBJ2-7; 8 bases map to TRBD1. The CDR3 runs to 14 residues. V lost 3 bases, J lost 3 bases, and 5 bases stayed unmatched. Germline CDR1 and CDR2: SGDLS and YYNGEE. The CDR3 region is CASSGQGSVYEQYF. CDR3 in DNA: TGTGCCAGCAGCGGACAGGGGTCCGTCTACGAGCAGTACTTC.

The chain has TRBV6-5 and TRBJ2-7; maybe TRBD2 (6 bases). The CDR3 has 14 residues. Germline values: CDR1 MNHEY, CDR2 SVGAGI. V lost 5 bases to trimming and J lost 3 bases, with 14 bases between them. The CDR3 loop is CASSPDYRGYEQYF. CDR3 bases: TGTGCCAGCAGTCCGGACTATCGTGGCTACGAGCAGTACTTC.

The V and J genes are TRBV19 and TRBJ1-2; D unresolved. The CDR3 is 12 residues long. Germline V gene sequence: CDR1 LNHDA, CDR2 SQIVND (reference sequence). The V and J ends lost 4 bases and 5 bases respectively, with 8 bases between them. For the CDR3, the DNA is TGTGCCAGTAGTAGCCGGTGGTATGGCTACACCTTC. Its translation: CASSSRWYGYTF. The whole variable domain, filled in from reference TRBV19 and TRBJ1-2, reads DGGITQSPKYLFRKEGQNVTLSCEQNLNHDAMYWYRQDPGQGLRLIYYSQIVNDFQKGDIAEGYSVSREKKESFPLTVTSAQKNPTAFYLCASSSRWYGYTFGSGTRLTVV.

This clone showed up just once. The rearrangement joins TRBV7-9 to TRBJ1-5, with TRBD1 matching 7 bases. After removal of 1 base from V and 5 bases from J, the junction contained 2 bases not matched to a gene. The CDR3 is made up of 14 amino acids. Germline V CDR1 and CDR2: SEHNR, FQNEAQ (reference sequence). The CDR3 DNA is TGTGCCAGCAGCTTAGGGGACAGACATCAGCCCCAGCATTTT. Translating gives CASSLGDRHQPQHF.

The chain uses TRBV5-6 and TRBJ2-5; the D gene is possibly TRBD1 (6 bases). Germline CDR1 SGHDT, CDR2 YYEEEE. The CDR3 has 16 residues. Deletions cut 4 bases from V and 1 base from J, with 17 bases between. As DNA, the CDR3 is TGTGCCAGCAGCCCCTGGTGGACAGTTACCCAAGAGACCCAGTACTTC. Encoded protein: CASSPWWTVTQETQYF.

This chain connects TRBV7-8 to TRBJ1-3; D ambiguous. The germline V gene has CDR1 SGHVS and CDR2 FQNEAQ. This CDR3 is 15 amino acids long. V shed 1 base and J shed 0 bases, with 7 bases lying between them. CDR3 nucleotides: TGTGCCAGCAGCTTAGGCGGCATCTCTGGAAACACCATATATTTT. It specifies CASSLGGISGNTIYF. Complete variable domain (other parts from reference TRBV7-8 and TRBJ1-3): GAGVSQSPRYKVAKRGQDVALRCDPISGHVSLFWYQQALGQGPEFLTYFQNEAQLDKSGLPSDRFFAERPEGSVSTLKIQRTQQEDSAVYLCASSLGGISGNTIYFGEGSWLTVV.

The V and J genes are TRBV29-1 and TRBJ1-2; possible D gene TRBD1, 6 bases. Deletions cut 4 bases from V and 6 bases from J, with 15 bases between. There are 13 residues in the CDR3. Germline loops: CDR1 SQVTM, CDR2 ANQGSEA. In DNA form, the CDR3 reads TGCAGCGTTGCGGCAGGGGTGGGTGATGGCTACACCTTC. This sequence encodes CSVAAGVGDGYTF.

This clone was observed a single time. J is TRBJ2-5 and V is TRBV5-4; 7 bases line up with TRBD1. The J segment lost 3 bases and the V segment lost 4 bases, leaving 9 bases of the junction unmatched. Germline CDR1 and CDR2: SGHNT and YYREEE (reference sequence). The CDR3 is made up of 15 amino acids. The CDR3 loop is CASSRKDRPEETQYF. CDR3 in DNA: TGTGCCAGCAGCCGGAAGGACAGGCCGGAAGAGACCCAGTACTTC. Full variable domain (remainder filled in from reference TRBV5-4 and TRBJ2-5): ETGVTQSPTHLIKTRGQQVTLRCSSQSGHNTVSWYQQALGQGPQFIFQYYREEENGRGNFPPRFSGLQFPNYSSELNVNALELDDSALYLCASSRKDRPEETQYFGPGTRLLVL.

V is TRBV5-1 and J is TRBJ2-7, with 13 bases that match TRBD2. The CDR3 runs 16 residues. Trimming cost V 4 bases and J 2 bases; bases outside gene matches: 6. The V gene's germline CDR1 is SGHRS and CDR2 YFSETQ. DNA for the CDR3: TGCGCCAGCAGCACTACTAGCGGGAGGGCCGCCTACGAGCAGTACTTC. This sequence encodes CASSTTSGRAAYEQYF. The entire variable domain, with the rest obtained from reference TRBV5-1 and TRBJ2-7, is as follows: KAGVTQTPRYLIKTRGQQVTLSCSPISGHRSVSWYQQTPGQGLQFLFEYFSETQRNKGNFPGRFSGRQFSNSRSEMNVSTLELGDSALYLCASSTTSGRAAYEQYFGPGTRLTVT.

V is TRBV6-1 and J is TRBJ2-4; D uncertain. CDR1 is MNHNS, CDR2 SASEGT, per germline. The germline V and J ends were trimmed by 3 bases and 0 bases, with 6 bases remaining between them. The CDR3 spans 14 residues. The CDR3 loop is CASSDLLAKNIQYF. The CDR3 DNA sequence: TGTGCCAGCAGTGACCTACTAGCCAAAAACATTCAGTACTTC.

This chain links TRBV30 with TRBJ1-2; TRBD1 agrees at 12 bases. J gave up 7 bases and V 4 bases, and 4 bases lay outside the gene matches. Germline assignment: CDR1 GTSNPN and CDR2 SVGIG (reference sequence). CDR3 length: 13 residues. The CDR3, as DNA: TGTGCCTGGAAGGGACAGGGGGCGCCTGGCTACACCTTC. This encodes CAWKGQGAPGYTF.

The chain joins TRBV6-1 to TRBJ1-2, with 7 bases identical to TRBD1. V dropped 4 bases and J dropped 4; count of bases not matched to a gene: 9. This CDR3 comprises 15 residues. Germline-derived CDR1 and CDR2 are MNHNS and SASEGT. The CDR3 is CASSAQRQGGYGYTF. The CDR3 bases are TGTGCCAGCAGTGCCCAGAGACAGGGTGGCTATGGCTACACCTTC.